This T cell receptor (beta chain) was sequenced for a study of blood T cell repertoires in COVID-19. Study background: The United States, Italy and Spain supplied acute and convalescent COVID-19 samples. PBMCs, B-cell-depleted T cells, or T cells provided the cDNA or gDNA that made up the material.

Per the germline V gene, CDR1 is LNHDA and CDR2 is SQIVND (reference sequence). Germline trimming cut 7 bases from V and 6 bases from J; bases unmatched to any gene: 7. The CDR3 loop spans 14 amino acids. Under the authors' procedure: Amplification with reference gene primers provided the estimates of nucleated cell counts. Method: immunoSEQ multiplex PCR; TCRdb's copy keeps in-frame clones and lacks some. Clone size and V and J calls were adopted from that table, with D and trimming inferred from the DNA. The sample lists hundreds of thousands of clones, about 88% occurring once. Seattle enrolled patients during active infection and tracked them longitudinally.

This clonotype was sampled from a woman in her 70s with COVID-19, enrolled during active disease. Sequences were obtained from peripheral blood. The chain uses TRBV19 and TRBJ1-1; 11 nucleotides agree with TRBD1. The CDR3 sequence is CASTSDRGHSEAFF. CDR3 bases: TGTGCCAGTACCTCGGACAGGGGGCACTCTGAAGCTTTCTTT. Full variable domain (remainder filled in from reference TRBV19 and TRBJ1-1): DGGITQSPKYLFRKEGQNVTLSCEQNLNHDAMYWYRQDPGQGLRLIYYSQIVNDFQKGDIAEGYSVSREKKESFPLTVTSAQKNPTAFYLCASTSDRGHSEAFFGQGTRLTVV.